Below, 24 T cell receptor beta chains from the same sample are listed, as sequenced in a study of T cell repertoires in cytomegalovirus infection. The antigens of these receptors remain unknown. From the reads, TCRdb called clonotypes with MiXCR, one entry per CDR3 protein. The sample lists approximately 910,000 distinct CDR3 sequences; around 32% were seen once. The material was cultured CD8+ T cells from PBMCs, obtained from culture after CMV antigen stimulation. Every receptor here comes from a human donor in good health (CMV status not recorded). Some clones in this sample may be carry-over from other donors' samples.

This clonotype occurred a few times. This chain connects TRBV5-5 to TRBJ2-3, with D unresolved. There are 15 residues in the CDR3. The ends were cut back, 1 base at V and 0 bases at J, with 9 bases in the middle. Germline CDR1 SGHKS, CDR2 YYEKEE (reference sequence). The CDR3 nucleotides are TGTGCCAGCAGCTTGAACGGGTATAGCACAGATACGCAGTATTTT. Its protein is CASSLNGYSTDTQYF.

This clonotype was counted between two and nine times. The V gene is TRBV19, the J gene TRBJ2-1, with D perhaps TRBD2 (7 bases). The CDR3 consists of 15 residues. The germline gives CDR1 LNHDA, CDR2 SQIVND (reference sequence). V was cut by 9 bases and J by 6 bases, with 21 bases left in between. Here the CDR3 reads CASARGGGAGNEQFF. CDR3 nucleotides: TGTGCCAGCGCAAGGGGGGGGGGCGCTGGCAATGAGCAGTTCTTC. Variable domain in full (rest from reference TRBV19 and TRBJ2-1): DGGITQSPKYLFRKEGQNVTLSCEQNLNHDAMYWYRQDPGQGLRLIYYSQIVNDFQKGDIAEGYSVSREKKESFPLTVTSAQKNPTAFYLCASARGGGAGNEQFFGPGTRLTVL.

In its sample, this clonotype was seen a few times. V and J are TRBV5-4 and TRBJ2-2; 10 bases fit TRBD1. Trimming removed 0 bases from V and 4 bases from J; junction bases left unmatched: 3. CDR1 is SGHNT, CDR2 YYREEE, per germline (reference sequence). The CDR3 is made up of 16 amino acids. The CDR3 DNA reads as TGTGCCAGCAGCTTGGGGGACAGGGGAATCACCGGGGAGCTGTTTTTT. It encodes CASSLGDRGITGELFF.

V gene TRBV19 combines with J gene TRBJ2-7; a possible D gene is TRBD2 (6 bases). Germline lookup yields CDR1 LNHDA and CDR2 SQIVND (reference sequence). Trimming removed 5 bases at V and 2 bases at J, with 13 bases between. CDR3 length: 14 residues. The CDR3 loop is CASSYGGSTYEQYF. DNA for the CDR3: TGTGCCAGTAGTTATGGGGGGTCGACCTACGAGCAGTACTTC.

In its sample, this clonotype was seen a few times. The V call is TRBV9, the J call TRBJ1-5; 7 bases align to TRBD1. The ends lost 5 bases at V and 4 bases at J; junction bases unmatched: 9. Per germline, CDR1 SGDLS and CDR2 YYNGEE. The CDR3 consists of 15 residues. CDR3 in DNA: TGTGCCAGCAGTTCTAAGGGGGCAGCAAATCAGCCCCAGCATTTT. It translates to CASSSKGAANQPQHF.

This sequence joins TRBV6-5 and TRBJ2-5; possible D gene TRBD2, 6 bases. CDR1 is MNHEY, CDR2 SVGAGI, per germline. The CDR3 contains 15 residues. Trimming left V 5 bases short and J 3 bases short, with 16 bases between. CDR3 sequence: CASSAGTGGEETQYF. DNA of the CDR3: TGTGCCAGCAGTGCCGGAACCGGGGGAGAAGAGACCCAGTACTTC.

The CDR3 region is CASGPPRQTYNEQFF. CDR3 nucleotides: TGTGCTAGTGGCCCCCCGAGACAGACCTACAATGAGCAGTTCTTC. The genes are TRBV12-5 and TRBJ2-1; perhaps TRBD1 as D (5 bases). The V gene's germline CDR1 is LGHNT and CDR2 FRNRAP. The ends were cut back, 6 bases at V and 2 bases at J, with 14 bases in the middle. The CDR3 loop spans 15 amino acids.

This clonotype was recorded a few times. The chain has TRBV7-9 and TRBJ2-4, with 7 bases that match TRBD2. CDR1 and CDR2 (germline): SEHNR, FQNEAQ (reference sequence). Losses at the gene ends were 2 bases for V and 0 bases for J; bases not matched to a gene: 7. This CDR3 comprises 17 residues. Here the CDR3 reads CASSLTLRGEAKNIQYF. The CDR3 bases are TGTGCCAGCAGCTTAACTTTACGGGGGGAAGCCAAAAACATTCAGTACTTC.

V is TRBV4-2 and J is TRBJ1-5; tentatively, D is TRBD1 (5 bases). Trimming took 4 bases from V and 4 from J, leaving 11 bases between them. This CDR3 region has 14 residues. Germline V gene data show CDR1 as LGHNA and CDR2 as YNFKEQ. The CDR3 DNA reads TGTGCCAGCAGCCCGACCCCAGGGAATCAGCCCCAGCATTTT. It is translated as CASSPTPGNQPQHF.

The sample holds a few counts of this clonotype. The chain couples TRBV5-1 to TRBJ2-7; 10 bases match TRBD2. Germline V gene lookup returns CDR1 SGHRS and CDR2 YFSETQ. The CDR3 length is 17 residues. The trim removed 5 bases at V and 0 bases at J, leaving 11 bases unmatched. As DNA, the CDR3 is TGCGCCAGCAGGGGGGTCCCTAGCGGGGGAATCTCCTACGAGCAGTACTTC. Its translation is CASRGVPSGGISYEQYF.

This clonotype occurred many times. This chain uses TRBV4-1 with TRBJ2-3, with D perhaps TRBD1 (5 bases). V dropped 5 bases and J dropped 1 base, with 10 bases sitting between them. CDR3 length: 14 residues. Looked up from germline, CDR1 is MGHRA and CDR2 is YSYEKL. The DNA for the CDR3 is TGCGCCAGCAGCGCGGTAGGGGGCACAGATACGCAGTATTTT. It codes for CASSAVGGTDTQYF.

This clonotype was observed many times. This sequence joins TRBV11-2 and TRBJ2-1; 8 bases match TRBD2. Looked up from germline, CDR1 is SGHAT and CDR2 is FQNNGV. The V segment lost 3 bases and the J segment 2 bases; nucleotides outside the gene matches: 6. There are 16 residues in the CDR3. Written as DNA, the CDR3 is TGTGCCAGCAGCTTGAAGAGCGGGGGAACCTACAATGAGCAGTTCTTC. This encodes CASSLKSGGTYNEQFF.

The chain employs TRBV4-1 and TRBJ2-2, with D hard to call. Trimming took 3 bases from V and 7 from J, leaving 6 bases between them. Germline V gene lookup returns CDR1 MGHRA and CDR2 YSYEKL. The CDR3 consists of 12 residues. This CDR3 reads CASSHKNGELFF. The CDR3 DNA follows: TGCGCCAGCAGCCATAAGAACGGGGAGCTGTTTTTT.

The chain joins TRBV7-9 to TRBJ1-1; D uncertain. The CDR3 contains 16 residues. In germline, CDR1 is SEHNR, CDR2 FQNEAQ (reference sequence). Trimming removed 1 base from V and 0 bases from J, with 12 bases in between. CDR3 DNA: TGTGCCAGCAGCTTAGGGTTCCGGTCGTTGAACACTGAAGCTTTCTTT. It encodes CASSLGFRSLNTEAFF.

This clonotype has a count of ten or more. The CDR3 protein is CASSLALTGEETQYF. The CDR3 region has the DNA TGTGCCAGCAGCTTAGCCCTGACAGGGGAAGAGACCCAGTACTTC. The V gene is TRBV7-6, the J gene TRBJ2-5, with 8 bases that match TRBD1. Unmatched junction bases numbered 3, after V lost 0 bases and J lost 3 bases. Germline V gene lookup returns CDR1 SGHVS and CDR2 FNYEAQ. The CDR3 sequence is 15 residues long.

The genes are TRBV11-3 and TRBJ2-2, with 12 bases lining up with TRBD2. Germline V gene sequence: CDR1 SGHNT, CDR2 YENEEA. After removal of 5 bases from V and 5 bases from J, the junction contained 15 bases not matched to a gene. The CDR3 covers 19 residues. The CDR3 DNA reads as TGTGCCAGCAGCCCCCACCTGACTAGCGGGGGTGCGAGAACCGGGGAGCTGTTTTTT. It specifies CASSPHLTSGGARTGELFF. Full variable domain (missing parts from reference TRBV11-3 and TRBJ2-2): EAGVVQSPRYKIIEKKQPVAFWCNPISGHNTLYWYLQNLGQGPELLIRYENEEAVDDSQLPKDRFSAERLKGVDSTLKIQPAELGDSAVYLCASSPHLTSGGARTGELFFGEGSRLTVL.

In the case of this clonotype: A much larger clonotype is one base distant, so this may be a read error. The rearrangement uses TRBV28 and TRBJ1-4; a weak D match, TRBD1 (6 bases). The CDR3 extends over 17 amino acids. V was pared by 8 bases and J by 2 bases, with 21 bases between. CDR1 is MDHEN and CDR2 is SYDVKM in the germline V gene. The CDR3 DNA reads as TGTGCCAGCGGCCCCGAGGGGGGCTGGGCTACTAATGAAAAACTGTTTTTT. The encoded protein is CASGPEGGWATNEKLFF.

V is TRBV6-1 and J is TRBJ2-7; a weak D match, TRBD1 (6 bases). This CDR3 comprises 14 residues. Trimming took off 7 bases at V and 2 bases at J, with 15 bases between the two ends. CDR1 MNHNS and CDR2 SASEGT come from the germline V gene. The CDR3 sequence: CASTEDRSPYEQYF. The DNA of the CDR3 is TGTGCCAGCACCGAAGACAGGTCCCCCTACGAGCAGTACTTC.

The genes are TRBV12-3 or TRBV12-4 and TRBJ1-2, with no clear D. Trimming left V 6 bases short and J 4 bases short, with 21 bases between. CDR3 length: 16 residues. The CDR3 DNA reads as TGTGCCAGCAGCCCTGGGGTCAGTGCCCTATCCTATGGCTACACCTTC. Its protein is CASSPGVSALSYGYTF.

A word on this clonotype: A much larger clone is a single base away; this may be a read error. J is TRBJ2-2 and V is TRBV12-3 or TRBV12-4; 9 bases fit TRBD1. CDR3 length equals 16 residues. The CDR3 nucleotides are TGTGCCAGCAGTCACTTCGGGACAGGGTTGGCCGGGGAGCTGGTTTTT. Its protein product is CASSHFGTGLAGELVF.

This clonotype was seen only a few times. The chain employs TRBV4-1 and TRBJ2-1, with a possible D match to TRBD2 (5 bases). Per the germline V gene, CDR1 is MGHRA and CDR2 is YSYEKL. The CDR3 runs to 16 residues. Trimming removed 4 bases at V and 3 bases at J, with 16 bases between. CDR3 amino acids: CASSLHPGVGYNEQFF. For the CDR3, the DNA is TGCGCCAGCAGCCTCCATCCCGGGGTAGGCTACAATGAGCAGTTCTTC.

The V and J genes are TRBV20-1 and TRBJ2-1, with D perhaps matching TRBD1 (5 bases). V was pared by 5 bases and J by 0 bases, with 14 bases between. Germline V lookup: CDR1 DFQATT, CDR2 SNEGSKA (reference sequence). This CDR3 has 15 amino acids. CDR3 in amino acids: CSADSTASSYNEQFF. Here the CDR3 DNA reads TGCAGTGCTGATTCGACAGCTAGCTCCTACAATGAGCAGTTCTTC.

The rearrangement links TRBV12-3 or TRBV12-4 to TRBJ2-1; 11 bases are a match to TRBD2. Trimming cost V 7 bases and J 4 bases; bases outside gene matches: 9. The length of the CDR3 is 16 residues. In DNA, the CDR3 is TGTGCCAGCACCGACTCTAGCGGGGGGCAATACAATGAGCAGTTCTTC. Its protein is CASTDSSGGQYNEQFF.

The chain carries TRBV6-5 and TRBJ1-2; a weak D match, TRBD1 (5 bases). Trimming took off 0 bases at V and 6 bases at J, with 17 bases between the two ends. This CDR3 region has 16 residues. Germline V gives CDR1 MNHEY, CDR2 SVGAGI. The CDR3 DNA is TGTGCCAGCAGTTACTCCCTCCAGGGCAGCAGGGATGGCTACACCTTC. Protein sequence: CASSYSLQGSRDGYTF.